This T cell receptor (beta chain) stems from a study of early T cells in non-severe SARS-CoV-2 infection. Study as a whole: Sequencing used unsorted whole-blood bulk RNA, so chains lack pairing.

Individual cDNA molecules each received unique molecular identifiers attached to them. TCRdb reprocessed the 5' RACE reads via MiXCR and lists one record per CDR3 protein. The sample consists of tens of thousands of distinct CDR3 sequences, around 7% of them appearing once. A note on this clonotype: Antigen: not known.

Study-level findings and limits: VDJdb-based annotation leaned toward anti-spike CD8 responses and missed private and CD4 specificities.

Germline V gene sequence: CDR1 LGHNA, CDR2 YSLEER. With 0 bases removed from V and 3 bases from J, the gap between germline ends came to 17 bases. This CDR3 is built from 17 residues. The sequence came from an adult who was a healthcare worker with PCR-confirmed SARS-CoV-2 infection or an uninfected control (not recorded which). Sequencing used whole blood, obtained at baseline. The V call is TRBV4-3, the J call TRBJ2-5, with D tentatively TRBD1 or TRBD2 (5 bases each). The CDR3 sequence is CASSQDWATGAEETQYF. In DNA form, the CDR3 reads TGCGCCAGCAGCCAAGATTGGGCAACCGGGGCGGAAGAGACCCAGTACTTC.